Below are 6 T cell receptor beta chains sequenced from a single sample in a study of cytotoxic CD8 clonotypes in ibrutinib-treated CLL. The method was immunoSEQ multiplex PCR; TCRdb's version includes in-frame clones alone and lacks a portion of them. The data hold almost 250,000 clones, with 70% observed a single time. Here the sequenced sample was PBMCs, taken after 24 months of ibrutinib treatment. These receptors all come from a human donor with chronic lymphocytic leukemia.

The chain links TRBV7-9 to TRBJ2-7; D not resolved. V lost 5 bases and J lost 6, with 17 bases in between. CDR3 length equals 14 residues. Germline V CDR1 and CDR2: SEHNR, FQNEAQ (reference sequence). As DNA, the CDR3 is TGTGCCAGCAGCATAGGGTCTTTGTTGGGCGAGCAGTACTTC. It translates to CASSIGSLLGEQYF.

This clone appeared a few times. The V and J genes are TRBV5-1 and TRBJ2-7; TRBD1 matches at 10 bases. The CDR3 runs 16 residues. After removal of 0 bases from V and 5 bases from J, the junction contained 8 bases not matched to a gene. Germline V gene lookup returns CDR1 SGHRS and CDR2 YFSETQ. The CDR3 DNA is TGCGCCAGCAGCTTGGGTCCCCGGGACAGGGGCCACGAGCAGTACTTC. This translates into CASSLGPRDRGHEQYF.

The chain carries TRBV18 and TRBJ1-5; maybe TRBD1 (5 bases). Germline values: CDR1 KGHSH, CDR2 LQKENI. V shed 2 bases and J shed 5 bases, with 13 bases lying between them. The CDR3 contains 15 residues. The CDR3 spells CASSPFSQGDQPQHF. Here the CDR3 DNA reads TGTGCCAGCTCACCATTCTCCCAAGGGGATCAGCCCCAGCATTTT.

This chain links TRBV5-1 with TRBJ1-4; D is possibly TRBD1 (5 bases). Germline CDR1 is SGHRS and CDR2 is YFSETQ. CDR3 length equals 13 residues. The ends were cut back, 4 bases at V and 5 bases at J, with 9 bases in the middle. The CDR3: CASSRQLNEKLFF. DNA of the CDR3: TGCGCCAGCAGCAGACAGCTGAATGAAAAACTGTTTTTT.

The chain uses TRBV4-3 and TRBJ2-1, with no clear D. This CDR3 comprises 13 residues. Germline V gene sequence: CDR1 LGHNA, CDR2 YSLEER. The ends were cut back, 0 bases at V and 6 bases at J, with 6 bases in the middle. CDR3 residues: CASSQELPNEQFF. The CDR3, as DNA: TGCGCCAGCAGCCAAGAACTGCCCAATGAGCAGTTCTTC.

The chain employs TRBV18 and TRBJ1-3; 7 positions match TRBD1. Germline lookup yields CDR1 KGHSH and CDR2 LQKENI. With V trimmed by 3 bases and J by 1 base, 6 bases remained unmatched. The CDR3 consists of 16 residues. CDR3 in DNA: TGTGCCAGCTCACCTCGGGACAGTGGATCTGGAAACACCATATATTTT. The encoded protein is CASSPRDSGSGNTIYF.